Below, 25 T cell receptor beta chains from the same sample are listed, as sequenced in a study of regulatory T cells in long-lasting Graves disease. The time point was: newly diagnosed GD, antithyroid drugs for less than 3 months. There was RNA extracted from PBMCs, and the TCR library was made from it. Building of the TCR beta libraries involved iRepertoire HTBI primers and Arm-PCR of CDR3 regions. A single record per CDR3 protein comes from TCRdb applying MiXCR to the multiplex PCR reads. The data contain around 240,000 distinct CDR3 sequences, around a sixth of them singletons. These same records also appear under a second study, on T cells in Graves' hyperthyroidism and ophthalmopathy.

The specimen comprised peripheral blood mononuclear cells (PBMCs), sampled at new diagnosis, from a patient treated with antithyroid drugs. The source of these receptors is a woman aged 25 to 45 with Graves disease.

This clonotype was observed many times. V is TRBV11-3 and J is TRBJ2-1, with D unclear. V lost 2 bases and J 5 bases, leaving 7 bases between the germline ends. Germline CDR1 is SGHNT and CDR2 is YENEEA. There are 13 residues in the CDR3. This CDR3 reads CASSLSQNNEQFF. DNA of the CDR3: TGTGCCAGCAGCTTAAGCCAGAACAATGAGCAGTTCTTC.

This clonotype was found many times. The chain links TRBV6-2 or TRBV6-3 to TRBJ2-3; TRBD1 aligns across 9 bases. The CDR3 sequence is 17 residues long. CDR1 and CDR2 (germline): MNHEY, SVGEGT. The J segment lost 6 bases and the V segment lost 5 bases, leaving 15 bases of the junction unmatched. In nucleotides, the CDR3 is TGTGCCAGCAGTGCCGGGACAGGGAAAAATCAGGCCGATACGCAGTATTTT. Translating it yields CASSAGTGKNQADTQYF.

This clonotype appeared many times. J is TRBJ1-3 and V is TRBV4-1; D possibly corresponds to TRBD1 (6 bases). Trimming pared 1 base from V and 0 bases from J, leaving 10 bases between. Germline CDR1 reads MGHRA; CDR2 reads YSYEKL. CDR3 length: 16 amino acids. The CDR3: CASSQAKGGSGNTIYF. DNA of the CDR3: TGCGCCAGCAGCCAAGCTAAGGGGGGCTCTGGAAACACCATATATTTT.

This clonotype has a count of ten or more. The chain links TRBV20-1 to TRBJ2-1; TRBD2 aligns across 12 bases. Trimming removed 5 bases from V and 16 bases from J; junction bases left unmatched: 9. Germline CDR1 DFQATT, CDR2 SNEGSKA (reference sequence). CDR3 size: 12 residues. The CDR3 region has the DNA TGCAGTGCTGAATCTAGCGGGGGGGCCCATTTCTTC. This translates into CSAESSGGAHFF.

V gene TRBV3-2 combines with J gene TRBJ2-3. TRBV3-2 is marked as a pseudogene. The CDR3 contains 15 residues. The CDR3 here is CASSQVTTSTDTQYF. The CDR3 DNA is TGTGCCAGCAGCCAAGTTACTACTAGCACAGATACGCAGTATTTT.

This clonotype has a handful of counts. For the CDR3, the DNA is TGCGCCAGCTCATTTTCCGGGCCCCCGGAGACTGAAGCTTTCTTT. This translates into CASSFSGPPETEAFF. V usage is TRBV5-1 and J usage is TRBJ1-1, with unresolved D. Germline-derived CDR1 and CDR2 are SGHRS and YFSETQ. The CDR3 is 15 amino acids. V was clipped by 7 bases and J by 5 bases, with 21 bases between them. Variable domain in full (rest from reference TRBV5-1 and TRBJ1-1): KAGVTQTPRYLIKTRGQQVTLSCSPISGHRSVSWYQQTPGQGLQFLFEYFSETQRNKGNFPGRFSGRQFSNSRSEMNVSTLELGDSALYLCASSFSGPPETEAFFGQGTRLTVV.

Ten or more counts support this clonotype. V gene TRBV6-2 or TRBV6-3 combines with J gene TRBJ1-2; weak D call: TRBD1 (5 bases). The CDR3 has 14 amino acids. Germline lookup yields CDR1 MNHEY and CDR2 SVGEGT. The V end was cut by 0 bases, the J end by 8 bases, with 13 bases between. CDR3 sequence (DNA): TGTGCCAGCAGTTACTCGAATCTAGGGGTCGGCTACACCTTC. Translation: CASSYSNLGVGYTF.

This clonotype was seen ten or more times. V and J are TRBV12-3 or TRBV12-4 and TRBJ1-1; D is undetermined. V gave up 7 bases and J gave up 1 base, with 13 bases separating them. CDR3 length: 14 residues. Here the CDR3 reads CASTRISGNTEAFF. The DNA for the CDR3 is TGTGCCAGCACAAGAATTTCAGGGAACACTGAAGCTTTCTTT.

The V call is TRBV4-1, the J call TRBJ1-2, with no clear D. The CDR3 is 17 residues long. Deletions cut 0 bases from V and 0 bases from J, with 14 bases between. Germline CDR1 and CDR2: MGHRA and YSYEKL. CDR3 coding DNA: TGCGCCAGCAGCCAAGATCGGCGGCCGAAAGCTAACTATGGCTACACCTTC. It yields the protein CASSQDRRPKANYGYTF.

This clonotype came up many times. The J gene is TRBJ2-1, the V gene TRBV18; 7 positions match TRBD1. V lost 1 base, J lost 8 bases, and 2 bases stayed unmatched. The CDR3 runs to 13 residues. Germline V CDR1 and CDR2: KGHSH, LQKENI. The CDR3 loop reads CASSPQTGDEQFF. The DNA for the CDR3 is TGTGCCAGCTCACCACAAACAGGGGATGAGCAGTTCTTC. Drawing the rest from reference TRBV18 and TRBJ2-1, the complete variable domain is NAGVMQNPRHLVRRRGQEARLRCSPMKGHSHVYWYRQLPEEGLKFMVYLQKENIIDESGMPKERFSAEFPKEGPSILRIQQVVRGDSAAYFCASSPQTGDEQFFGPGTRLTVL.

This clonotype was seen repeatedly, ten times or more. The chain employs TRBV2 and TRBJ2-3; TRBD1 matches 10 bases. The CDR3 totals 15 residues. V was clipped by 6 bases and J by 7 bases; unmatched bases: 10. Germline V lookup: CDR1 SNHLY, CDR2 FYNNEI. The CDR3 reads CASSLGTGAGYTQYF. CDR3 nucleotides: TGTGCCAGCAGCTTGGGGACAGGGGCCGGCTATACGCAGTATTTT.

This sequence joins TRBV19 and TRBJ2-7; TRBD1 or TRBD2 may be the D gene (5 bases each). Trimming removed 7 bases from V and 3 bases from J, with 13 bases in between. The V gene's germline CDR1 is LNHDA and CDR2 SQIVND (reference sequence). The CDR3 contains 13 residues. As DNA, the CDR3 is TGTGCCAGTACCCCGGGACCTTTCTACGAGCAGTACTTC. This codes for CASTPGPFYEQYF.

V and J are TRBV19 and TRBJ1-4; D not certain. Trimming stripped 9 bases from V and 4 bases from J, with 12 bases between. This CDR3 spans 13 amino acids. Germline CDR1 and CDR2: LNHDA and SQIVND (reference sequence). The DNA of the CDR3 is TGTGCCAGCCACTTTGGATTTAATGAAAAACTGTTTTTT. It is translated as CASHFGFNEKLFF.

The sample holds a few counts of this clonotype. Since no conserved phenylalanine or tryptophan closes the CDR3, a read error is the likely cause. The CDR3: CASSRKGLPGETQYS. CDR3 nucleotide sequence: TGTGCCAGCAGCCGCAAAGGACTGCCCGGGGAGACCCAGTACTCC. V gene TRBV18 combines with J gene TRBJ2-5, with D perhaps matching TRBD2 (5 bases). V lost 8 bases and J lost 5, with 21 bases in between. Per germline, CDR1 KGHSH and CDR2 LQKENI. The CDR3 is made up of 15 amino acids.

V gene TRBV7-9 combines with J gene TRBJ2-5; TRBD2 is a possible D gene (7 bases). Germline V gene sequence: CDR1 SEHNR, CDR2 FQNEAQ (reference sequence). The CDR3 sequence is 16 residues long. V lost 5 bases and J lost 2, with 18 bases in between. The CDR3 reads CASSPARGARQETQYF. CDR3 bases: TGTGCCAGCAGCCCGGCCCGGGGGGCGCGGCAAGAGACCCAGTACTTC.

This clonotype has ten or more counts. The V and J genes are TRBV5-1 and TRBJ1-2, with D possibly being TRBD1 (6 bases). This CDR3 has 16 amino acids. The germline CDR1 and CDR2 sequences are SGHRS and YFSETQ. V lost 0 bases to trimming and J lost 2 bases, with 14 bases between them. CDR3 DNA sequence: TGCGCCAGCAGCTTGGAGGTTGGGGGCCGGAACTATGGCTACACCTTC. This encodes CASSLEVGGRNYGYTF. The whole variable domain, remainder taken from reference TRBV5-1 and TRBJ1-2, is KAGVTQTPRYLIKTRGQQVTLSCSPISGHRSVSWYQQTPGQGLQFLFEYFSETQRNKGNFPGRFSGRQFSNSRSEMNVSTLELGDSALYLCASSLEVGGRNYGYTFGSGTRLTVV.

This clonotype was seen at least ten times. V is TRBV27 and J is TRBJ1-1, with D possibly TRBD1 on 6 matching bases. V was shortened by 8 bases and J by 3 bases, with 7 bases between the two germline ends. The germline gives CDR1 MNHEY, CDR2 SMNVEV (reference sequence). The CDR3 sequence is 11 residues long. CDR3: CASAGDTEAFF. The CDR3 DNA reads TGTGCCAGCGCAGGGGACACTGAAGCTTTCTTT.

This clonotype came up many times. CDR3 loop: CASSLGQNTGELFF. CDR3 nucleotides: TGTGCCAGCAGCCTGGGACAGAACACCGGGGAGCTGTTTTTT. The chain has TRBV7-2 and TRBJ2-2, with TRBD1 as a possible D gene (6 bases). CDR3 size: 14 residues. V lost 5 bases to trimming and J lost 1 base, with 8 bases between them. In germline, CDR1 is SGHTA, CDR2 FQGNSA.

The table lists this clonotype with many counts. The rearrangement joins TRBV20-1 to TRBJ1-5; D is unclear. The germline gives CDR1 DFQATT, CDR2 SNEGSKA (reference sequence). The V and J ends lost 6 bases and 4 bases respectively, with 10 bases between them. The CDR3 extends over 12 amino acids. DNA for the CDR3: TGCAGTGCCCAAATAGGAAATCAGCCCCAGCATTTT. It is translated as CSAQIGNQPQHF.

This clonotype was seen at least ten times. The chain is built from TRBV5-1 and TRBJ1-6; D gene ambiguous. The V end lost 2 bases, the J end lost 5 bases, and 11 bases lay between the germline ends. The CDR3 runs to 15 residues. The V gene's germline CDR1 is SGHRS and CDR2 YFSETQ. The CDR3 nucleotides are TGCGCCAGCAGCTTTGGGTCGAGGAATAATTCACCCCTCCACTTT. This codes for CASSFGSRNNSPLHF.

Many counts were recorded for this clonotype. V gene TRBV11-2 combines with J gene TRBJ1-1, with a possible D match to TRBD1 (5 bases). The ends were cut back, 1 base at V and 1 base at J, with 10 bases in the middle. Germline loops: CDR1 SGHAT, CDR2 FQNNGV. The CDR3 length is 15 residues. The CDR3 spells CASSLVWTQNTEAFF. Here the CDR3 DNA reads TGTGCCAGCAGCTTAGTGTGGACACAGAACACTGAAGCTTTCTTT.

The sample holds many counts of this clonotype. The rearrangement joins TRBV5-1 to TRBJ1-2, with no clear D. Trimming took off 4 bases at V and 5 bases at J, with 12 bases between the two ends. The germline CDR1 and CDR2 sequences are SGHRS and YFSETQ. This CDR3 comprises 13 residues. In nucleotides, the CDR3 is TGCGCCAGCAGCCCAGATTGGGAGTATGGCTACACCTTC. This gives the protein CASSPDWEYGYTF.

The J gene is TRBJ2-1, the V gene TRBV7-2; 8 bases line up with TRBD1. Germline V gene sequence: CDR1 SGHTA, CDR2 FQGNSA. With 8 bases clipped from V and 7 bases from J, the junction kept 7 bases outside the gene matches. This CDR3 comprises 13 residues. CDR3 in DNA: TGTGCCAGCCCAAGGACAGGGCATAATGAGCAGTTCTTC. Protein: CASPRTGHNEQFF.

This clonotype has ten or more counts. V and J are TRBV7-2 and TRBJ1-5, with D possibly being TRBD1 (5 bases). The V end was cut by 0 bases, the J end by 0 bases, with 12 bases between. The CDR3 covers 17 residues. Germline loops: CDR1 SGHTA, CDR2 FQGNSA. CDR3 coding DNA: TGTGCCAGCAGCTTAGCGTCGACAGCATATAGCAATCAGCCCCAGCATTTT. This codes for CASSLASTAYSNQPQHF.

In this sample, this clonotype turned up a few times. CDR3 in DNA: TGTGCCAGTAGTATACGGGAATTCTATGGCTACACCTTC. Translating it yields CASSIREFYGYTF. The chain combines TRBV19 with TRBJ1-2; D call uncertain. Germline V gene lookup returns CDR1 LNHDA and CDR2 SQIVND (reference sequence). Trimming took off 2 bases at V and 4 bases at J, with 8 bases between the two ends. The CDR3 is 13 residues long.